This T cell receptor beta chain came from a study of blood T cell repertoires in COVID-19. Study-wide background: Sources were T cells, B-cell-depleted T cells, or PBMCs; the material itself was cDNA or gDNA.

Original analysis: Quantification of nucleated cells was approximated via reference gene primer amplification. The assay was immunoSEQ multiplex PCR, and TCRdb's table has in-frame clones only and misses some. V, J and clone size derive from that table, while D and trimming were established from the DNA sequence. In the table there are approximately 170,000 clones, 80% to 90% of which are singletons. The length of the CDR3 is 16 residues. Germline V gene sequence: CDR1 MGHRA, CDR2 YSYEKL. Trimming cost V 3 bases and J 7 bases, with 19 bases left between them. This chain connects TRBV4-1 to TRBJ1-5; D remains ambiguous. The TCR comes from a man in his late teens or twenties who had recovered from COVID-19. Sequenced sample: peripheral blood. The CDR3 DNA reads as TGCGCCAGCAGCCAGATTTCCGACATGCGGGGACAGCCCCAGCATTTT. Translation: CASSQISDMRGQPQHF.